This T cell receptor beta chain comes out of a study of OX40 agonist ivuxolimab in advanced cancers. About the research overall: Of mixed ages from about 23 to 79 and averaging about 56 years, the group was roughly 85% male. Broader study findings: No determination was made of the antigen specificity of the expanded peripheral T cells. At doses 0.1 to 3.0 mg/kg, CD4+ and CD8+ clones expanded.

Patients with a history of autoimmune disease or on systemic immunosuppression were excluded. The protocol was immunoSEQ multiplex PCR, while the TCRdb copy is restricted to in-frame clones and leaves out a portion. The sample yields 55,000 or so clones, 87% seen once. After removal of 4 bases from V and 6 bases from J, the junction contained 12 bases not matched to a gene. Germline CDR1 reads MNHEY; CDR2 reads SVGAGI. The CDR3 sequence is 15 residues long. Turning to this clone: Antigen: not known.

This TCR was sampled from an adult with an advanced solid tumor such as melanoma, head and neck, liver or kidney cancer. This sample comprised CD4+ or CD8+ T cells sorted from blood, obtained in a trial of the OX40 agonist ivuxolimab. The V and J genes are TRBV6-5 and TRBJ2-7, with 7 nucleotides matching TRBD2. The CDR3 loop reads CASSWSEREIIEQYF. CDR3 sequence (DNA): TGTGCCAGCAGTTGGTCAGAGCGGGAAATTATCGAGCAGTACTTC.